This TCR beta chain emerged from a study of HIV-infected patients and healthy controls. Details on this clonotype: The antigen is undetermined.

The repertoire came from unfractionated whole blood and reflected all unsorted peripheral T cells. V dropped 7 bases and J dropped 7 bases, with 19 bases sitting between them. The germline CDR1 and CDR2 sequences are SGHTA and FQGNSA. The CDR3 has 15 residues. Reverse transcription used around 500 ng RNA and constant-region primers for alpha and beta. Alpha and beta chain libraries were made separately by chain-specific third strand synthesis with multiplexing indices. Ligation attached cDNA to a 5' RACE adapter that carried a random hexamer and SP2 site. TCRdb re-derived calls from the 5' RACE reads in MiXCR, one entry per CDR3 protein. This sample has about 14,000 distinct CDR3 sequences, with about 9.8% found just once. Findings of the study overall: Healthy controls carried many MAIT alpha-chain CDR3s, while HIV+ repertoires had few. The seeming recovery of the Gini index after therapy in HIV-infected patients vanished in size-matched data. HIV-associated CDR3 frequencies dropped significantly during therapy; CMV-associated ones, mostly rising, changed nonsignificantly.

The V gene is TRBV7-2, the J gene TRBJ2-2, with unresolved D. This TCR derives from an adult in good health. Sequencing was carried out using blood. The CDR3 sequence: CASTMIWTEGGELFF. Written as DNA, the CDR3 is TGTGCCAGCACCATGATTTGGACGGAAGGCGGGGAGCTGTTTTTT.